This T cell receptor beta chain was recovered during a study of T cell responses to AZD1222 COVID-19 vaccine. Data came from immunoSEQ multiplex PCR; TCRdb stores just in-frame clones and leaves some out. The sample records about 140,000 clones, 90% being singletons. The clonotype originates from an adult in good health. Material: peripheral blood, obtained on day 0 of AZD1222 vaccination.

The CDR3 DNA follows: TGTGCCAGCAGCCGGGACAGGTTCCGAGAAAAACTGTTTTTT. Its translation is CASSRDRFREKLFF. The chain carries TRBV5-4 and TRBJ1-4, with TRBD1 identical over 8 bases. With 4 bases clipped from V and 8 bases from J, the junction kept 7 bases outside the gene matches. There are 14 residues in the CDR3. Germline CDR1 reads SGHNT; CDR2 reads YYREEE (reference sequence).